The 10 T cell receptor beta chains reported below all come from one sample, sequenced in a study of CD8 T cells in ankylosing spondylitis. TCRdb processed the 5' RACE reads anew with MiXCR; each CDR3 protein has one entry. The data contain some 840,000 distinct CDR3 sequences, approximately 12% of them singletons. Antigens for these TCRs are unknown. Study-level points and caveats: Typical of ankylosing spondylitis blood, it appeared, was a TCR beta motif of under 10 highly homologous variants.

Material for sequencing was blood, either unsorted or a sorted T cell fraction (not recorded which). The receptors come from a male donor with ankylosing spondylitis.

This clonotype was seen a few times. This chain's CDR3 is CASTPVVEQFF. The CDR3 DNA reads TGTGCCAGCACGCCGGTGGTGGAGCAGTTCTTC. V gene TRBV7-9 combines with J gene TRBJ2-1; D gene ambiguous. CDR3 length: 11 amino acids. V gave up 7 bases and J gave up 10 bases, with 11 bases separating them. Germline V gene data show CDR1 as SEHNR and CDR2 as FQNEAQ (reference sequence).

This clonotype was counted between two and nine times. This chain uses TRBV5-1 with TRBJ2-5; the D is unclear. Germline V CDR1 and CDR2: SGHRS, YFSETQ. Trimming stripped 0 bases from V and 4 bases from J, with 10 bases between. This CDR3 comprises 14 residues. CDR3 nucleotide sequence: TGCGCCAGCAGCTTGGAGAGTTATGGAGAGACCCAGTACTTC. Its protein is CASSLESYGETQYF.

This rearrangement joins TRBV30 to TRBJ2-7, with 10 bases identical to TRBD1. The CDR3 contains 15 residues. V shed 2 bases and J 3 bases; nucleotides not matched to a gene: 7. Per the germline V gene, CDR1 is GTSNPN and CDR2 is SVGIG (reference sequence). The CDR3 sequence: CAWSSAGQGHYEQYF. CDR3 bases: TGTGCCTGGAGTTCAGCGGGACAGGGGCACTACGAGCAGTACTTC.

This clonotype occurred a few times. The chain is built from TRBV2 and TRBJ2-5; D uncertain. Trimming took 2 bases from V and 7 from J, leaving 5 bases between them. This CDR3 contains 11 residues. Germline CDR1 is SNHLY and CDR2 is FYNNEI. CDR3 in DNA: TGTGCCAGCAGTGAAATGGGGACCCAGTACTTC. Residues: CASSEMGTQYF.

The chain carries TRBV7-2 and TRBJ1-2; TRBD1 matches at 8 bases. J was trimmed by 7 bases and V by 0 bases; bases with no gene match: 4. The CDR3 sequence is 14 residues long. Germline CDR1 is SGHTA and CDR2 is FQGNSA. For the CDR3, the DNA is TGTGCCAGCAGCTTAGCGGCCACAGGGGGTGGCTACACCTTC. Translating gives CASSLAATGGGYTF.

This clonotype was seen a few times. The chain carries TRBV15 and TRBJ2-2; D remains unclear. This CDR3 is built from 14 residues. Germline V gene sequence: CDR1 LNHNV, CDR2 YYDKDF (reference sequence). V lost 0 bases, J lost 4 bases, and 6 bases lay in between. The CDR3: CATSRDLFTGELFF. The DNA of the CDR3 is TGTGCCACCAGCAGAGATCTGTTCACCGGGGAGCTGTTTTTT.

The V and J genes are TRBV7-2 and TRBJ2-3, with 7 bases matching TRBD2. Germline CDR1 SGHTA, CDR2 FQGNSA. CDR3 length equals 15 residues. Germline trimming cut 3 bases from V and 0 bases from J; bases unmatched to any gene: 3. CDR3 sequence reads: CASSLGGMSTDTQYF. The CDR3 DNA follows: TGTGCCAGCAGCTTGGGGGGGATGAGCACAGATACGCAGTATTTT.

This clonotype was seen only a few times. This CDR3 reads CASGTFRSEAFF. The CDR3 coding sequence is TGTGCCAGCGGGACATTTCGGTCTGAAGCTTTCTTT. The chain is built from TRBV7-2 and TRBJ1-1; TRBD1 might be the D (6 bases). With 8 bases removed from V and 6 bases from J, the gap between germline ends came to 13 bases. The CDR3 has 12 amino acids. The germline CDR1 and CDR2 sequences are SGHTA and FQGNSA.

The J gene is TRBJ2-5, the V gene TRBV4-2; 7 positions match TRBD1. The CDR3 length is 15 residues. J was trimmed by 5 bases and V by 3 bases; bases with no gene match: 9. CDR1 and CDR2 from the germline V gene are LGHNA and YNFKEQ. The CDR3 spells CASSQRTGPAETQYF. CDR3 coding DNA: TGTGCCAGCAGCCAGAGGACAGGTCCCGCGGAGACCCAGTACTTC.

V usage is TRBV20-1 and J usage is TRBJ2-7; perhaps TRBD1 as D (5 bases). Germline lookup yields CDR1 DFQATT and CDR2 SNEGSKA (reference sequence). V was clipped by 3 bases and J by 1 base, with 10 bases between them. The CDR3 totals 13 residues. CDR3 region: CSASYDSSYEQYF. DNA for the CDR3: TGCAGTGCTAGTTACGACAGTTCCTACGAGCAGTACTTC.